A selection of T cell receptor beta chains follows, all from one sample in a study of post-analysis software for immune sequencing data. TCRdb ran MiXCR on the PCR reads and lists one entry per CDR3 protein. There are 700,000 to 800,000 distinct CDR3 sequences in the sample; 30% occur only once, and under 0.7% lies in the top ten. The sequencing sample was made of blood. These receptors were taken from a girl aged 5 to 17 with multiple sclerosis. Each CDR3 is given with its conserved first and last residue. Clone size is stated in some rows and not others, as once, few, many or a class when expanded.

J gene: TRBJ2-1; V gene: TRBV28; clone size: NA; CDR3 protein: CASSPSIGLALEQFF
J gene: TRBJ1-4; V gene: TRBV15; clone size: few; CDR3 protein: CATSRDYGEGYEKLFF
J gene: NA; V gene: TRBV6-6; clone size: NA; CDR3 protein: CASSYLGGRRGETQYF
J gene: TRBJ1-5; V gene: TRBV6-2/TRBV6-3; clone size: NA; CDR3 protein: CASSCDFFGSNQPQHF
J gene: TRBJ2-1; V gene: TRBV19; clone size: few; CDR3 protein: CASSINGRAGAPYNEQFF
J gene: TRBJ2-7; V gene: TRBV20-1; clone size: NA; CDR3 protein: CSATNRLAASYEQYF
J gene: TRBJ2-3; V gene: TRBV20-1; clone size: few; CDR3 protein: CSARLGGGNTDTQYF
J gene: TRBJ2-1; V gene: TRBV7-2; clone size: few; CDR3 protein: CASSLKIQGAYNEQFF
J gene: TRBJ1-4; V gene: TRBV5-1; clone size: NA; CDR3 protein: CTSSLALGQTTNEKLFF
J gene: NA; V gene: TRBV7-2; clone size: NA; CDR3 protein: CASSSREGRVGSYNEQYF
J gene: NA; V gene: TRBV28; clone size: NA; CDR3 protein: CASSTSLTGAEQYF
J gene: TRBJ2-3; V gene: TRBV5-1; clone size: NA; CDR3 protein: CASSWGDSTDTQYF
J gene: TRBJ2-3; V gene: TRBV12-3/TRBV12-4; clone size: NA; CDR3 protein: CANSFGVGGADTQYF
J gene: TRBJ1-2; V gene: TRBV7-9; clone size: NA; CDR3 protein: CASSPNRGQANYGYTF
J gene: TRBJ1-1; V gene: TRBV11-2; clone size: few; CDR3 protein: CASSSRMALNTEAFF
J gene: TRBJ2-6; V gene: TRBV6-4; clone size: NA; CDR3 protein: CASSERGGLSGANVLTF
J gene: TRBJ2-1; V gene: TRBV12-5; clone size: few; CDR3 protein: CASGLDTDRAGEQFF
J gene: TRBJ2-7; V gene: TRBV5-1; clone size: few; CDR3 protein: CASSSTGVPYEQYF
J gene: TRBJ2-7; V gene: TRBV10-3; clone size: many; CDR3 protein: CAISERGYEQYF
J gene: TRBJ2-7; V gene: TRBV9; clone size: NA; CDR3 protein: CASSVAGSYEQYF
J gene: TRBJ1-5; V gene: TRBV25-1; clone size: NA; CDR3 protein: CASSNAGQGNQPQHF
J gene: TRBJ2-1; V gene: TRBV25-1; clone size: few; CDR3 protein: CASSSGGSHNEQFF
J gene: TRBJ1-1; V gene: TRBV20-1; clone size: few; CDR3 protein: CSARDLDRGPELSTEAFF
J gene: TRBJ1-4; V gene: TRBV7-2; clone size: NA; CDR3 protein: CASSLRPGVNEKRFF
J gene: TRBJ2-1; V gene: TRBV6-1; clone size: few; CDR3 protein: CASSEPGQGPSYNEQFF
J gene: TRBJ1-2; V gene: TRBV5-1; clone size: NA; CDR3 protein: CASSPRTAADLPGYTF
J gene: TRBJ2-1; V gene: TRBV20-1; clone size: few; CDR3 protein: CSASRTGGKNNEQFF
J gene: TRBJ1-2; V gene: TRBV20-1; clone size: NA; CDR3 protein: CSARAEREGSYFGYGYTF
J gene: TRBJ2-1; V gene: TRBV12-3/TRBV12-4; clone size: NA; CDR3 protein: CASSFIGNEQFF
J gene: TRBJ2-1; V gene: TRBV20-1; clone size: few; CDR3 protein: CGAPSGPLSGEQFF
J gene: TRBJ1-1; V gene: TRBV7-2; clone size: few; CDR3 protein: CASSLSPVNTEAFF
J gene: TRBJ1-1; V gene: TRBV11-1; clone size: NA; CDR3 protein: CASSIQGIYTEAFF
J gene: TRBJ1-2; V gene: TRBV3-1; clone size: NA; CDR3 protein: CASSQMSANYGYTF
J gene: TRBJ2-1; V gene: TRBV20-1; clone size: few; CDR3 protein: CSARVPRVYNEQFF
J gene: TRBJ1-1; V gene: TRBV13; clone size: NA; CDR3 protein: CASSLDYGAEAFF
J gene: TRBJ1-2; V gene: TRBV12-3/TRBV12-4; clone size: few; CDR3 protein: CASSLVGRADGYTF
J gene: TRBJ2-5; V gene: TRBV4-2; clone size: many; CDR3 protein: CASSQEMAEETQYF
J gene: TRBJ2-3; V gene: TRBV20-1; clone size: few; CDR3 protein: CSASPLAGISTDTQYF
J gene: TRBJ2-6; V gene: TRBV7-9; clone size: NA; CDR3 protein: CASSRTGGANVLTF
J gene: TRBJ2-2; V gene: TRBV18; clone size: NA; CDR3 protein: CASSPLPGQGLTGELFF
J gene: TRBJ2-7; V gene: TRBV7-2; clone size: NA; CDR3 protein: CASSLLDTIYEQYF
J gene: TRBJ2-6; V gene: TRBV12-3/TRBV12-4; clone size: NA; CDR3 protein: CASSFGGQWSSGANVLTF
J gene: TRBJ2-7; V gene: TRBV27; clone size: few; CDR3 protein: CASSFSGSGNEQYF
J gene: TRBJ2-1; V gene: TRBV5-1; clone size: few; CDR3 protein: CASSPSGSHNEQFF
J gene: NA; V gene: TRBV3-1; clone size: NA; CDR3 protein: CASSRGPLGVFEQYF
J gene: TRBJ2-7; V gene: TRBV4-3; clone size: many; CDR3 protein: CASSQDWGDEQYF
J gene: TRBJ2-1; V gene: TRBV29-1; clone size: NA; CDR3 protein: CSTGSPSGLYDEQFF
J gene: TRBJ2-5; V gene: TRBV5-6; clone size: NA; CDR3 protein: CASSFMEQAWAETQYF
J gene: TRBJ2-3; V gene: TRBV7-2; clone size: few; CDR3 protein: CASSLVLGQGLDTQYF
J gene: TRBJ2-1; V gene: TRBV28; clone size: NA; CDR3 protein: CASSFSGGRHEQFF
J gene: NA; V gene: TRBV5-6; clone size: few; CDR3 protein: CASTSDRRETQYF
J gene: TRBJ2-3; V gene: TRBV7-9; clone size: few; CDR3 protein: CASSLDPGTQYF
J gene: TRBJ1-2; V gene: TRBV7-2; clone size: NA; CDR3 protein: CASRIGQVYYGYTF
J gene: TRBJ1-2; V gene: TRBV10-3; clone size: few; CDR3 protein: CATWAGGYGYTF
J gene: TRBJ2-5; V gene: TRBV2; clone size: NA; CDR3 protein: CASRRIGQETQYF
J gene: TRBJ1-2; V gene: TRBV6-6; clone size: few; CDR3 protein: CASSSPTNYGYTF
J gene: TRBJ2-4; V gene: TRBV29-1; clone size: many; CDR3 protein: CSARRGGGGNIQYF
J gene: TRBJ2-5; V gene: TRBV10-3; clone size: few; CDR3 protein: CAISNRLAGETQYF
J gene: TRBJ1-2; V gene: TRBV11-2; clone size: NA; CDR3 protein: CASSLRGTGGGGYTF
J gene: TRBJ2-5; V gene: TRBV3-1; clone size: NA; CDR3 protein: CASSQDIFRSGAQYF